These 7 T cell receptor beta chains originate from one sample sequenced in a study of cytomegalovirus exposure and HLA in healthy donors. Researchers ran the PCR with 60 Vbeta and 13 Jbeta primers. Clones were sequenced by immunoSEQ multiplex PCR, and TCRdb holds only the in-frame ones, with some missing. The sample shows roughly 150,000 clones, 80% to 85% of them seen only once. The material sequenced was PBMCs. These receptors all come from a male donor in good health and CMV-seronegative.

The rearrangement joins TRBV5-1 to TRBJ2-7, with D possibly TRBD1 on 6 matching bases. Germline loops: CDR1 SGHRS, CDR2 YFSETQ. The CDR3 covers 14 residues. The V end lost 1 base, the J end lost 3 bases, and 11 bases lay between the germline ends. For the CDR3, the DNA is TGCGCCAGCAGCTTGCATGGACAGAACTACGAGCAGTACTTC. As protein: CASSLHGQNYEQYF.

The CDR3 loop is CASSELRDAGEAFF. CDR3 nucleotides: TGTGCCAGCAGTGAACTCAGGGATGCTGGTGAAGCTTTCTTT. The rearrangement links TRBV25-1 to TRBJ1-1, with TRBD1 as a possible D gene (5 bases). Germline V CDR1 and CDR2: MGHDK, SYGVNS. Trimming left V 2 bases short and J 7 bases short, with 14 bases between. There are 14 residues in the CDR3.

This clone occurred once. CDR3 amino acids: CASSRQGTVGELFF. The DNA of the CDR3 is TGTGCCAGCAGTAGGCAGGGAACAGTCGGGGAGCTGTTTTTT. The chain couples TRBV6-5 to TRBJ2-2; D is possibly TRBD1 (5 bases). The CDR3 loop spans 14 amino acids. V shed 5 bases and J shed 7 bases, with 14 bases lying between them. The V gene's germline CDR1 is MNHEY and CDR2 SVGAGI.

This chain links TRBV2 with TRBJ1-2; weak D call: TRBD1 (5 bases). Germline CDR1 and CDR2: SNHLY and FYNNEI. This CDR3 comprises 12 residues. V was cut by 2 bases and J by 6 bases, with 7 bases left in between. The CDR3 region has the DNA TGTGCCAGCAGTGAATCCAGGGATGGCTACACCTTC. This encodes CASSESRDGYTF.

This clone has only a few counts. The chain carries TRBV7-7 and TRBJ1-1; possibly TRBD1 for D (5 bases). The CDR3 totals 13 residues. The germline V and J ends were trimmed by 5 bases and 2 bases, with 9 bases remaining between them. From germline, CDR1 is SSHAT and CDR2 FNYEAQ (reference sequence). CDR3 sequence: CASSGGLNTEAFF. The CDR3 DNA reads as TGTGCCAGCAGCGGGGGACTAAACACTGAAGCTTTCTTT. The full variable domain, completed using reference TRBV7-7 and TRBJ1-1, is GAGVSQSPRYKVTKRGQDVTLRCDPISSHATLYWYQQALGQGPEFLTYFNYEAQPDKSGLPSDRFSAERPEGSISTLTIQRTEQRDSAMYRCASSGGLNTEAFFGQGTRLTVV.

The rearrangement uses TRBV27 and TRBJ1-4, with D perhaps TRBD1 (5 bases). This CDR3 spans 13 amino acids. V was cut by 8 bases and J by 7 bases, with 14 bases left in between. CDR1 and CDR2 (germline): MNHEY, SMNVEV (reference sequence). The CDR3 is CASATHGAEKLFF. The CDR3 DNA reads as TGTGCCAGCGCCACGCATGGGGCTGAAAAACTGTTTTTT.

CDR3 sequence reads: CASSYSTGGAEDTQYF. The CDR3 DNA follows: TGTGCCAGCAGTTACTCAACAGGGGGAGCTGAAGATACGCAGTATTTT. This chain joins TRBV6-6 and TRBJ2-3; TRBD1 aligns across 8 bases. CDR3 length: 16 amino acids. Germline trimming cut 0 bases from V and 5 bases from J; bases unmatched to any gene: 7. Germline CDR1 MNHNY, CDR2 SVGAGI (reference sequence).